This TCR beta chain was identified in a study of identical twins. This clonotype was found a few times. Its antigen is as yet unknown. This CDR3 region has 15 residues. V shed 5 bases and J 8 bases; nucleotides not matched to a gene: 16. From germline, CDR1 is DFQATT and CDR2 SNEGSKA (reference sequence). Template switching introduced a universal primer site, and the cDNA bore unique molecular identifiers. TCRdb called the 5' RACE reads again in MiXCR, with one record for every CDR3 protein. Altogether around 200,000 distinct CDR3 sequences are present, approximately 9% being singletons, with the ten largest covering 5% to 6.5%. Healthy Caucasians alone served as donors. General study results and limits: Insertions were reduced in abundant cord blood beta clonotypes but not in memory repertoires.

The clonotype comes from a woman between 18 and 29 years old in good health. The rearrangement joins TRBV20-1 to TRBJ2-3; 7 bases are a match to TRBD1. Sequencing was performed on memory (CD45RO+) T cells sorted from blood. CDR3 nucleotide sequence: TGCAGTGCTGGACTTTGGAACTCCGCAGGGGGTACGCAGTATTTT. Protein product: CSAGLWNSAGGTQYF.